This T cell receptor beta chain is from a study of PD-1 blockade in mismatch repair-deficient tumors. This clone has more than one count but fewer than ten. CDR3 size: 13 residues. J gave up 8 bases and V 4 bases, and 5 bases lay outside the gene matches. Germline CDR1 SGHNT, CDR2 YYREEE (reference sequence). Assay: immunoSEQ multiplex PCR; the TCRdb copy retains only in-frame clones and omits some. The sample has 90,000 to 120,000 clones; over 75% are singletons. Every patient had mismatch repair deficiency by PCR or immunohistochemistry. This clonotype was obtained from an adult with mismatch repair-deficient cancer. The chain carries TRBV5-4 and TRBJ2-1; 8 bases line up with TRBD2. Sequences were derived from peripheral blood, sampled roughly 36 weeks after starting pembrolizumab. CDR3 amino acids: CASSRTSPYEQFF. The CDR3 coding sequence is TGTGCCAGCAGCAGGACTAGCCCCTATGAGCAGTTCTTC.